This TCR beta chain is from a study of PD-L1 blockade in urothelial cancer. Study summary: The study started patients on atezolizumab around 2014, giving 1,200 mg intravenously every 3 weeks. Earlier, patients had received 0 to 3 chemotherapy regimens. Whole-study findings and limits: Tumor-associated blood clones were expanded more by durable-benefit patients at 3 weeks.

Clones were sequenced by immunoSEQ multiplex PCR, and TCRdb holds only the in-frame ones, with some missing. The table shows about 120,000 clones, with 75% to 90% occurring only once. Concerning this clone: Its antigen is as yet unknown.

The time point is: peripheral blood 6 weeks after treatment start. Locally advanced or metastatic urothelial carcinoma was diagnosed in the patients. The clonotype was recovered from a man aged 55 to 70 with urothelial cancer. The sample here was PBMCs, taken around atezolizumab (anti-PD-L1) treatment.

For the CDR3, the DNA is TGCAGCGTTCCCGGGACAGAGCCGCCTTCTAACTATGGCTACACCTTC. It specifies CSVPGTEPPSNYGYTF. The genes are TRBV29-1 and TRBJ1-2; TRBD1 agrees at 7 bases. Trimming removed 5 bases from V and 0 bases from J; junction bases left unmatched: 12. Germline loops: CDR1 SQVTM, CDR2 ANQGSEA. The CDR3 covers 16 residues.